The next 4 T cell receptor beta chains were all read from a single sample in a study of CXCR3-negative and CXCR3-positive naive CD8 T cells. The TRB libraries of cDNA were built by UMI-labeled 5' RACE. TCRdb re-called the 5' RACE reads, yielding one record per CDR3 amino acid sequence without DNA. The table counts about 130,000 distinct CDR3 sequences; 0.29% lies in the top ten. Sequencing used naive CXCR3- CD8+ T cells from blood. The subset here: CD45RO-CCR7+CD27+CD95- naive CD8+ T cells lacking CXCR3 (TNR3-). Receptors originate from a human donor in good health. Some clones in this sample may be carry-over from other donors' samples.

This chain joins TRBV28 and TRBJ2-7. Germline CDR1 is MDHEN and CDR2 is SYDVKM. The CDR3 has 15 residues. CDR3 in amino acids: CASSFPIGESYEQYF.

The chain couples TRBV4-1 to TRBJ2-1; TCRdb designates TRBD2, a call that cannot be tested without DNA. Germline assignment: CDR1 MGHRA and CDR2 YSYEKL. This CDR3 has 15 amino acids. CDR3 in amino acids: CASSGVGGVFNEQFF.

This chain connects TRBV4-1 to TRBJ1-1. Germline values: CDR1 MGHRA, CDR2 YSYEKL. CDR3 size: 16 residues. CDR3 region: CASSLTSGSVNTEAFF.

The V and J genes are TRBV29-1 and TRBJ2-7; the D call from TCRdb, TRBD1, cannot be confirmed without DNA. Looked up from germline, CDR1 is SQVTM and CDR2 is ANQGSEA. The CDR3 extends over 12 amino acids. CDR3 residues: CSVGQAGYEQYF.